One T cell receptor (beta chain) is described in this entry. Its target antigen remains unknown. Base quality data are lacking; no much larger clone is found one base away. These data originate in a study of T cell repertoires in cytomegalovirus infection (dated by TCRdb to the late 2010s). Looking at the study overall: Recently identified HLA-C-restricted CMV epitopes, whose presentation resists viral immunomodulation, were targeted by peptide stimulations together with well-studied HLA-B-restricted epitopes. The HLA type of each donor mattered for the analysis, because public TCR beta signatures pointed to carriage of CMV infection along with the matching HLA type.

The treatment or condition label, read with the paper, signifies: in vitro stimulation with specific CMV peptide epitopes to enrich CMV-specific T cells. Overall results and qualifications from the work: In both this cohort and an independent roughly 400-donor cohort, the cumulative frequency of public TCR beta family members distinguished carriers of CMV infection plus the relevant HLA type. In the ex vivo response, HLA-C-restricted CMV-specific TCR beta clonotypes were dominant, and in two of eight donors the single most frequent clonotype came from this HLA-C-restricted group.

Sequencing was carried out with an Illumina HiSeq 1500. TCRdb trimmed the raw reads at Q25, called clones with MiXCR and kept productive beta chains. Rows with a matching CDR3 protein are joined into one entry that keeps the most common DNA and genes. The table for this sample lists over 100,000 distinct CDR3 sequences; around 28% of them were counted only once. Of the sample, 81% is held by the ten largest clones. From the germline V gene, CDR1 is MNHEY and CDR2 is SVGAGI. The CDR3 goes from the cysteine to the phenylalanine over 15 residues. The CDR3 DNA has 45 bases and is translated from base 1. V loses 6 bases, J loses 2 bases, and the germline ends lie 14 bases apart.

The source of this sequence is a human donor in good health (CMV status not recorded). Some clones in this sample may be carry-over from other donors' samples. The V and J segments used are TRBV6-5 and TRBJ1-5, with the D gene call left open. The source was CD8+ T cells from cultured PBMCs, collected from culture after CMV antigen stimulation. DNA sequence: TGTGCCAGCAGCCCAAAGTGGGGAGGCAATCAGCCCCAGCATTTT. Its coded protein is CASSPKWGGNQPQHF.